This T cell receptor (beta chain) was profiled in a study of regulatory T cells in long-lasting Graves disease. Overall study findings and caveats: The study found TRBV28, TRBJ1-2 and TRBJ2-5 favored in persistent disease.

The table lists this clonotype with many counts. Its specificity is unknown. Germline V gene data show CDR1 as SGHAT and CDR2 as FQNNGV. The CDR3 sequence is 15 residues long. J lost 6 bases, V lost 6 bases, and 13 bases had no gene match. As to time point: persistent/refractory GD, antithyroid drugs over 5 years with positive TRAb. The TCR library was made from RNA that had been extracted from PBMCs in TRIzol. Libraries of TCR beta came from iRepertoire HTBI primers plus Arm-PCR of CDR3 regions. Under the authors' procedure: Identification across samples found some 60 TRBV and some 13 TRBJ segments. In TCRdb, the multiplex PCR reads were re-called with MiXCR into one record per CDR3 protein. The V and J calls, along with clone size, are taken from TCRdb and not from the paper's own processing. The sample records more than 300,000 distinct CDR3 sequences, about 18% being singletons.

Sequenced here: peripheral blood mononuclear cells (PBMCs), sampled when the disease was refractory, from a patient treated with antithyroid drugs. The J gene is TRBJ2-7, the V gene TRBV11-2; TRBD2 aligns across 8 bases. The receptor was derived from a female donor with Graves disease. The CDR3 DNA reads as TGTGCCAGCAGGGGCTTGGCGGGAGGACGAGGCGAGCAGTACTTC. It yields the protein CASRGLAGGRGEQYF.